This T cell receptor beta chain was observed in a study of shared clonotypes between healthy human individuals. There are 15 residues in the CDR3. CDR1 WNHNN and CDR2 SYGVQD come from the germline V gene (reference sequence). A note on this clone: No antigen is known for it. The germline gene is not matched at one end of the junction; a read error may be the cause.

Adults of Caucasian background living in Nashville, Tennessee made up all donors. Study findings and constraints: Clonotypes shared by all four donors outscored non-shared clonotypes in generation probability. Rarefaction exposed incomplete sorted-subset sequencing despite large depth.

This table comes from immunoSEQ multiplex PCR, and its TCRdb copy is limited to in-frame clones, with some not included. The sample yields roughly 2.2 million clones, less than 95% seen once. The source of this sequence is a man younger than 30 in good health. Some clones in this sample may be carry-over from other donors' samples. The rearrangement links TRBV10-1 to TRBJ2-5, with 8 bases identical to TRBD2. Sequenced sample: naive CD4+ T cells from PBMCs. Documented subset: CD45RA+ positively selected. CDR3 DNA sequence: TGCGCCAGCAGCGAGTTAGCGGGAACCCAAGAGACCCAGTACTTC. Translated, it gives CASSELAGTQETQYF.